This TCR beta chain was obtained from a study of TIL therapy for anti-PD-1-resistant metastatic lung cancer (dated by TCRdb to the early 2020s). Describing the broader study: Enrolled patients had a median age of roughly 50 years (range about 38-75) and a median tumor PD-L1 proportion score of 6% to 6.5%. The cohort was composed predominantly of lung adenocarcinoma, with a few EGFR-mutant and two ALK-rearranged tumors included, and half of patients were identified as current or former smokers. A median non-synonymous tumor mutation burden of under 1.9 mutations per megabase was determined across the cohort by whole-exome sequencing. T cell receptor beta sequencing of tumor and peripheral blood was used to follow clonotypes across the tumor, the expanded TIL product and serial blood samples. Points the paper makes about the study in general: TIL culture showed high clonal turnover, with many enriched product clones undetected in the baseline tumor, suggesting clonal contraction rather than faithful expansion. The cohort was highly selected, with more treatment-naive, never-smoker and oncogene-addicted patients than typical, limiting generalizability. The study protocol defined all tumor marker inferences as exploratory. Compared with baseline intratumoral T cells, expanded TIL cultures were more clonal and less diverse (median clonality roughly 6.5% vs 31%, p < 0.0001).

TCR beta CDR3 regions were amplified from genomic DNA with the immunoSEQ v3 hsTCRB kit using bias-controlled multiplex PCR. TCR libraries were sequenced on an Illumina NextSeq 500 to 2 million or so read pairs for survey level or roughly 5-6.5 million for deep level. Processing in the source paper ran as follows. V, D and J genes were assigned, non-productive sequences were removed, and clonality was reported by immunoSEQ Analyzer software. Repertoires of infused TIL and blood were compared using productive Simpson clonality and the Morisita overlap index of productive TRB rearrangements. TCRdb took this table from immuneACCESS and kept in-frame rearrangements with V and J called. Such tables lack part of the clones; where checked against another copy, unresolved V genes explain under half of the gap, and the rest is unexplained. Clone size and the V and J calls come from that table; the DNA yielded D and trimming. The sample table holds 20,000 to 30,000 clones, of which around 77% were seen once. The ten largest clones represent 7.4% of the sample.

Regarding this clone: Its antigen is unknown. No per-base quality is available; no much larger clone lies one base away.

Interpreted using the paper, the time point label stands for: pre-treatment sample, taken before nivolumab and TIL therapy. Excised metastases, mostly pleural nodules or supraclavicular lymph nodes, were used as baseline tumor samples and were taken from the same resection from which TIL were grown. Before any PD-1/PD-L1 blockade was given, tumors were harvested, nivolumab was then administered, and patients who progressed went on to receive lymphodepletion, an infusion of expanded TIL, and IL-2. A phase I trial run at two centers enrolled adults with stage 4 NSCLC between 2017 and January 2020. The samples were drawn from an open-label, single-arm phase I trial testing tumor-infiltrating lymphocyte therapy combined with nivolumab in advanced non-small cell lung cancer. Parts of each resected tumor were snap-frozen in liquid nitrogen and kept at -80 degrees C. Tumor regions of interest were selected on H&E sections by laser-capture macrodissection, were pulverized into about 16 mg aliquots, and were extracted with Qiagen Allprep kits.

After removal of 4 bases from V and 6 bases from J, the junction retains 6 bases not matched to a gene. The CDR3, cysteine through phenylalanine, is 14 amino acids long. Of the read, only the CDR3 DNA is kept; its 42 bases are in frame from base 1. The CDR1 and CDR2 encoded by the germline V gene are SGHRS and YFSETQ. This receptor was identified in a person aged 25 to 79 with non-small cell lung cancer. Recombination connected TRBV5-1 to TRBJ2-1; TRBD2 fits 8 bases in the junction. The source was tumor tissue, collected at baseline. Here is the DNA: TGCGCCAGCAGCCGAGAGCGGGGGAGCAATGAGCAGTTCTTC. Its coded protein is CASSRERGSNEQFF.